Each of the 15 T cell receptor beta chains below was sequenced from the same sample in a study of blood T cell repertoires in COVID-19. The table came from immunoSEQ multiplex PCR; TCRdb's copy has only in-frame clones and leaves some out. Among 240,000 or so clones listed, around 86% were seen once. The specimen sequenced was PBMCs or T cells enriched from blood (not recorded which). The receptor set was obtained from a woman between 50 and 59 years old who had recovered from COVID-19.

The chain links TRBV4-3 to TRBJ2-4; D call uncertain. This CDR3 comprises 21 residues. V was trimmed by 1 base and J by 0 bases, leaving 25 bases between them. Germline V gene data show CDR1 as LGHNA and CDR2 as YSLEER. The CDR3 DNA reads TGCGCCAGCAGCCAAGGGTTTCGGTTTACGGCTGGGCTAAAAGCCAAAAACATTCAGTACTTC. Amino acid sequence: CASSQGFRFTAGLKAKNIQYF.

The chain employs TRBV7-9 and TRBJ2-2, with a tentative D call TRBD1 (6 bases). The CDR3 contains 15 residues. Trimming removed 5 bases at V and 1 base at J, with 11 bases between. Per the germline V gene, CDR1 is SEHNR and CDR2 is FQNEAQ (reference sequence). CDR3 residues: CASSPRTENTGELFF. In DNA form, the CDR3 reads TGTGCCAGCAGCCCTCGGACAGAGAACACCGGGGAGCTGTTTTTT.

The chain employs TRBV11-3 and TRBJ1-2; no clear D. This CDR3 spans 12 amino acids. V lost 3 bases and J lost 6, with 8 bases in between. Germline lookup yields CDR1 SGHNT and CDR2 YENEEA. The chain's CDR3 is CASSLGVDGYTF. The CDR3 DNA reads as TGTGCCAGCAGCTTGGGAGTAGATGGCTACACCTTC.

The CDR3 here is CASSLGPSYGYTF. The CDR3 region has the DNA TGTGCCAGCAGTTTAGGGCCGAGCTATGGCTACACCTTC. V gene TRBV27 combines with J gene TRBJ1-2; the D is unclear. The CDR3 contains 13 residues. Between the trimmed V and J ends, which lost 2 bases and 4 bases, there was a span of 8 bases. CDR1 and CDR2 from the germline V gene are MNHEY and SMNVEV (reference sequence).

The V and J genes are TRBV7-9 and TRBJ1-2; no definite D call. There are 17 residues in the CDR3. The ends were cut back, 7 bases at V and 0 bases at J, with 21 bases in the middle. Germline V gene data show CDR1 as SEHNR and CDR2 as FQNEAQ (reference sequence). The chain's CDR3 is CASIPIVRGRANYGYTF. As DNA, the CDR3 is TGTGCCAGCATTCCCATAGTGCGGGGAAGGGCTAACTATGGCTACACCTTC.

This chain uses TRBV27 with TRBJ1-2; 7 bases align to TRBD1. The CDR3 loop spans 14 amino acids. Germline V gives CDR1 MNHEY, CDR2 SMNVEV (reference sequence). J lost 1 base, V lost 5 bases, and 4 bases had no gene match. CDR3 residues: CASSRQGYNYGYTF. DNA of the CDR3: TGTGCCAGCAGTAGACAGGGCTATAACTATGGCTACACCTTC.

The chain employs TRBV5-1 and TRBJ2-1, with D perhaps TRBD2 (6 bases). The CDR3 is 15 amino acids. V shed 4 bases and J shed 3 bases, with 14 bases lying between them. Germline V CDR1 and CDR2: SGHRS, YFSETQ. CDR3 amino acids: CASSDVSGFYNEQFF. DNA for the CDR3: TGCGCCAGCAGCGATGTAAGCGGGTTCTACAATGAGCAGTTCTTC.

The chain links TRBV12-3 or TRBV12-4 to TRBJ1-2, with no clear D. Trimming stripped 8 bases from V and 4 bases from J, with 11 bases between. The CDR3 loop spans 12 amino acids. DNA of the CDR3: TGTGCCAGCTCTGGCCGCATCTATGGCTACACCTTC. Protein sequence: CASSGRIYGYTF.

V gene TRBV18 combines with J gene TRBJ2-7, with 9 bases aligning to TRBD2. The CDR3 has 15 residues. Germline V gene lookup returns CDR1 KGHSH and CDR2 LQKENI. V lost 2 bases to trimming and J lost 5 bases; unmatched junction nucleotides: 7. CDR3 in amino acids: CASSPLVAGDHEQYF. The CDR3 nucleotides read TGTGCCAGCTCACCATTGGTAGCGGGAGACCACGAGCAGTACTTC.

This chain joins TRBV5-5 and TRBJ1-5; D ambiguous. From germline, CDR1 is SGHKS and CDR2 YYEKEE (reference sequence). The ends were cut back, 0 bases at V and 7 bases at J, with 8 bases in the middle. The CDR3 contains 13 residues. CDR3 amino acids: CASSLDGLQPQHF. CDR3 nucleotides: TGTGCCAGCAGCTTGGACGGGTTGCAGCCCCAGCATTTT. The whole variable domain, remainder taken from reference TRBV5-5 and TRBJ1-5, is DAGVTQSPTHLIKTRGQQVTLRCSPISGHKSVSWYQQVLGQGPQFIFQYYEKEERGRGNFPDRFSARQFPNYSSELNVNALLLGDSALYLCASSLDGLQPQHFGDGTRLSIL.

This chain connects TRBV28 to TRBJ2-4; D is perhaps TRBD2 (6 bases). V shed 2 bases and J shed 6 bases, with 11 bases lying between them. The CDR3 consists of 14 residues. Per germline, CDR1 MDHEN and CDR2 SYDVKM. DNA of the CDR3: TGTGCCAGCAGTTTAGCAGGGAGGAGAAACATTCAGTACTTC. Protein: CASSLAGRRNIQYF.

The chain joins TRBV6-2 or TRBV6-3 to TRBJ1-5, with TRBD1 identical over 8 bases. CDR1 and CDR2 (germline): MNHEY, SVGEGT. This CDR3 has 14 residues. The junction had 3 bases not matched to a gene; V was cut back by 4 bases and J by 4 bases. CDR3 loop: CASSWTGNNQPQHF. Written as DNA, the CDR3 is TGTGCCAGCAGTTGGACAGGGAATAATCAGCCCCAGCATTTT.

The V and J genes are TRBV7-2 and TRBJ1-1; a possible D gene is TRBD1 (5 bases). The CDR3 totals 17 residues. Trimming shortened V by 0 bases and J by 2 bases, and 16 bases separated the two germline ends. Germline lookup yields CDR1 SGHTA and CDR2 FQGNSA. The CDR3 DNA is TGTGCCAGCAGCTTAGCGATTTTCGGGGGAAGAAACACTGAAGCTTTCTTT. It codes for CASSLAIFGGRNTEAFF. Together with reference TRBV7-2 and TRBJ1-1, the CDR3 gives the full variable domain: GAGVSQSPSNKVTEKGKDVELRCDPISGHTALYWYRQSLGQGLEFLIYFQGNSAPDKSGLPSDRFSAERTGGSVSTLTIQRTQQEDSAVYLCASSLAIFGGRNTEAFFGQGTRLTVV.

This clone was counted once. The chain uses TRBV18 and TRBJ2-2, with D tentatively TRBD2 (5 bases). V dropped 1 base and J dropped 8 bases, with 5 bases sitting between them. Germline-derived CDR1 and CDR2 are KGHSH and LQKENI. CDR3 length equals 12 residues. Written as DNA, the CDR3 is TGTGCCAGCTCACCACGAGGGGGGGAGCTGTTTTTT. Amino acid sequence: CASSPRGGELFF. The full variable domain, in which reference TRBV18 and TRBJ2-2 provide the parts outside the CDR3, is NAGVMQNPRHLVRRRGQEARLRCSPMKGHSHVYWYRQLPEEGLKFMVYLQKENIIDESGMPKERFSAEFPKEGPSILRIQQVVRGDSAAYFCASSPRGGELFFGEGSRLTVL.

The rearrangement links TRBV5-4 to TRBJ2-3; TRBD2 agrees at 7 bases. The V segment lost 10 bases and the J segment 2 bases; nucleotides outside the gene matches: 4. The CDR3 spans 12 residues. Per the germline V gene, CDR1 is SGHNT and CDR2 is YYREEE (reference sequence). CDR3 sequence (DNA): TGTGCCGGGGGGGGGTCCACAGATACGCAGTATTTT. Encoded protein: CAGGGSTDTQYF. The full variable domain, completed using reference TRBV5-4 and TRBJ2-3, is ETGVTQSPTHLIKTRGQQVTLRCSSQSGHNTVSWYQQALGQGPQFIFQYYREEENGRGNFPPRFSGLQFPNYSSELNVNALELDDSALYLCAGGGSTDTQYFGPGTRLTVL.